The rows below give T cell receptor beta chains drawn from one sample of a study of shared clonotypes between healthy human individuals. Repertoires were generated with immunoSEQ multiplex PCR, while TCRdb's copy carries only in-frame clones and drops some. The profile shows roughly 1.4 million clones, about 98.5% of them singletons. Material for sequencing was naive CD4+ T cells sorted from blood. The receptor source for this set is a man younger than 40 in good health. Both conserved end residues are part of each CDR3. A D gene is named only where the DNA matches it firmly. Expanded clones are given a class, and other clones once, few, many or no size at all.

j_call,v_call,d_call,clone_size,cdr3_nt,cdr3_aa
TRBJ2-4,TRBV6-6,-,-,TGTGCCAGCAGTAGGACCCGAGGGAGAGAAGGGTACTTC,CASSRTRGREGYF
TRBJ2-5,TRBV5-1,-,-,TGCGCCAGCAGCCTCCTCGGGTCGGGAGAGACCCAGTACTTC,CASSLLGSGETQYF
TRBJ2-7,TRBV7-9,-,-,TGTGCCAGCAGCTTAGGGCAGGGTAACGAGCAGTACTTC,CASSLGQGNEQYF
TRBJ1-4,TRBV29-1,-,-,TGCAGCGTTGCCGGACCAACTAATGAAAAACTGTTTTTT,CSVAGPTNEKLFF
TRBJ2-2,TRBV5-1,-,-,TGCGCCAGCAGCTTCCGGGGCGACACCGGGGAGCTGTTTTTT,CASSFRGDTGELFF
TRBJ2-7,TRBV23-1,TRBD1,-,TGCGCCAGCAGTCAACCGCGGCCGGGACAGTCCTACGAGCAGTACTTC,CASSQPRPGQSYEQYF
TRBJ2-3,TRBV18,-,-,TGTGCCAGCTCACCCTTGCCTCAGGGGCCCACATTCACAGATACGCAGTATTTT,CASSPLPQGPTFTDTQYF
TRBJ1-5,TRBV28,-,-,TGTGCCAGCCTTATGGCAGGGCATCAGCCCCAGCATTTT,CASLMAGHQPQHF
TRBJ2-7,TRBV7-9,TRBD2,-,TGTGCCAGCAGCGGAGAAAGTGGACTAGCGGGATTCTACGAGCAGTACTTC,CASSGESGLAGFYEQYF
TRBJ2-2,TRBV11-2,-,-,TGTGCCAGCAGCTTAGTGGGAGGGACAGCGAACACCGGGGAGCTGTTTTTT,CASSLVGGTANTGELFF
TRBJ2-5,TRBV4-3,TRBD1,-,TGCGCCAGCAGCCAAGAGCCCAGGGGGAAGGGAGAGACCCAGTACTTC,CASSQEPRGKGETQYF
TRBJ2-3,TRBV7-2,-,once,TGTGCCAGCAGCTTTAGCAGAGCTACGCAGTATTTT,CASSFSRATQYF
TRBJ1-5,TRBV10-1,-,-,TGCGCCAGCAGTGGGGGACCCAATCAGCCCCAGCATTTT,CASSGGPNQPQHF
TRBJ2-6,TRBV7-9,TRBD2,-,TGTGCCAGCACCCATAGCGGGTTAAGACGCTCTGGGGCCAACGTCCTGACTTTC,CASTHSGLRRSGANVLTF
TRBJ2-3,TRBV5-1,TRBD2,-,TGCGCCAGCAGCTTGCCGGGACTAGCGGGCCCAGATACGCAGTATTTT,CASSLPGLAGPDTQYF
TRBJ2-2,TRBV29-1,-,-,TGCAGCGTCCGCGGAGCTTCCTACACCGGGGAGCTGTTTTTT,CSVRGASYTGELFF
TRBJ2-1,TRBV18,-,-,TGTGCCAGCTCAACCCAGGGTAACAATGAGCAGTTCTTC,CASSTQGNNEQFF
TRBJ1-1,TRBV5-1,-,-,TGCGCCAGCAGCTTGGGGGACCAAGGTGAAGCTTTCTTT,CASSLGDQGEAFF
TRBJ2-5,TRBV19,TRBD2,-,TGTGCCAGTAGCCTCGAGACTAGCGGGAGGGCAATGGAGACCCAGTACTTC,CASSLETSGRAMETQYF
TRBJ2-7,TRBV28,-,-,TGTGCCAGCAGTTTAGTGGGAACCCCCTACGAGCAGTACTTC,CASSLVGTPYEQYF
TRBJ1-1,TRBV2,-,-,TGTGCCAGCAGTGAAGGCCTAGGGCACACTGAAGCTTTCTTT,CASSEGLGHTEAFF
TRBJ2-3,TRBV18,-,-,TGTGCCAGCTCATCCACTGGCACAGATACGCAGTATTTT,CASSSTGTDTQYF
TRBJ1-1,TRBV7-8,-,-,TGTGCCAGCAGCTTAGCGTTTTTGGTGGGTCAGGGCACTGAAGCTTTCTTT,CASSLAFLVGQGTEAFF
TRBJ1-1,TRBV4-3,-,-,TGCGCCAGCAGCCAAGAACAACGGGGATTGAACACTGAAGCTTTCTTT,CASSQEQRGLNTEAFF
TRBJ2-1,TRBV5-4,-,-,TGTGCCAGCAGCTTGTTGGTGGGAGTCCTCTATGAGCAGTTCTTC,CASSLLVGVLYEQFF
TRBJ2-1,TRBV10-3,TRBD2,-,TGTGCCATCAGTGAATCTAGCGGGAGGGCCCTAAGGTACAATGAGCAGTTCTTC,CAISESSGRALRYNEQFF
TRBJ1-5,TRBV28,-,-,TGTGCCAGCAGCCAAACATTTCCTTCGAGAAGCGGTCAGCCCCAGCATTTT,CASSQTFPSRSGQPQHF
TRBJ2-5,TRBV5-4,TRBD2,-,TGTGCCAGCAGCTTGTCTAGCGGGCCCCAAGAGACCCAGTACTTC,CASSLSSGPQETQYF
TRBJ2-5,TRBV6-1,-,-,TGTGCCAGCAAGTCGCCGTACCAAGAGACCCAGTACTTC,CASKSPYQETQYF
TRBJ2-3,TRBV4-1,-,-,TGCGCCAGCAGCCAAGTGGGAGTGGCAGATACGCAGTATTTT,CASSQVGVADTQYF
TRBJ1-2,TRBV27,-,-,TGTGCCAGCAGAACATCAACTAGGGGTCTTGTGAAACACAGGGATGGCTACACCTTC,CASRTSTRGLVKHRDGYTF
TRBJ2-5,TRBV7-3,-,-,TGTGCCAGCAGCGTACGTGCGGGGGAGACCCAGTACTTC,CASSVRAGETQYF